This TCR beta chain was identified during a study of T cells in Graves' hyperthyroidism and ophthalmopathy. Study observations and caveats: Ophthalmopathy was identified by the model a median about 6.4 months ahead of onset.

This clonotype was counted ten times or more. Its matching antigen is unknown. Trimming took 7 bases from V and 4 from J, leaving 26 bases between them. The CDR3 contains 17 residues. Germline V gives CDR1 MDHEN, CDR2 SYDVKM. It was RNA transcripts that yielded the amplified TCR beta CDR3 regions. Using the HTBI primer set, a first-round RT-PCR was run on the TCR CDR3. TCRdb ran MiXCR on the multiplex PCR reads and lists one entry per CDR3 protein. The sample contains 500,000 or so distinct CDR3 sequences, roughly 15% of which appear only once. This TCR was sampled from a woman aged 18-29 years with Graves' ophthalmopathy. This chain uses TRBV28 with TRBJ2-7; the D gene is possibly TRBD2 (5 bases). The sample comprised blood. In nucleotides, the CDR3 is TGTGCCAGCATGGCTTTTGCAGGCGGGTCTTCTCCGTACGAGCAGTACTTC. This sequence encodes CASMAFAGGSSPYEQYF. Variable domain in full (rest from reference TRBV28 and TRBJ2-7): DVKVTQSSRYLVKRTGEKVFLECVQDMDHENMFWYRQDPGLGLRLIYFSYDVKMKEKGDIPEGYSVSREKKERFSLILESASTNQTSMYLCASMAFAGGSSPYEQYFGPGTRLTVT.